The rows below give T cell receptor beta chains drawn from one sample of a study of T cell changes during pregnancy in multiple sclerosis. Sequencing used immunoSEQ multiplex PCR; TCRdb keeps in-frame clones, though not all of them. The repertoire holds tens of thousands of clones, with 85% to 90% as singletons. Material: CD8+ T cells from peripheral blood mononuclear cells, obtained in the first trimester of pregnancy. The source of these receptors is a female donor with multiple sclerosis, enrolled in a pregnancy study. Both conserved end residues are part of each CDR3. Each record gives: D gene, J gene, V gene, CDR3 length, clone size, CDR3 DNA, CDR3 protein. The D gene is left open where the match is weak. Clone sizes are given selectively: once, few, many, or a class where the clone is expanded.

NA,TRBJ2-3,TRBV10-3,16,NA,TGTGCCATCAGGAACCTGGGGGCTTCTCTCACAGATACGCAGTATTTT,CAIRNLGASLTDTQYF
NA,TRBJ2-7,TRBV13,13,NA,TGTGCCAGCAGCTTATGGGTTGGGCCCGAGCAGTACTTC,CASSLWVGPEQYF
NA,TRBJ2-7,TRBV28,14,few,TGTGCCAGCAGTTTATACAGGGTTAACGGCGAGCAGTACTTC,CASSLYRVNGEQYF
TRBD2,TRBJ2-3,TRBV7-3,17,NA,TGTGCCAGCAGCTTAACTGGGGCGGGAGAGGGCACAGATACGCAGTATTTT,CASSLTGAGEGTDTQYF
NA,TRBJ2-7,TRBV9,15,NA,TGTGCCAGCAGCCCTCAAGAGGGAACCATCCGGGAGCAGTACTTC,CASSPQEGTIREQYF
NA,TRBJ2-3,TRBV27,13,NA,TGTGCCAGCAGCCCTTTCTTCACAGATACGCAGTATTTT,CASSPFFTDTQYF
NA,TRBJ2-2,TRBV9,13,NA,TGTGCCAGCAACGACTGGGAGGCCGGGGAGCTGTTTTTT,CASNDWEAGELFF
NA,TRBJ2-5,TRBV7-9,17,NA,TGTGCCAGCAGCTTAAGGGTGGGATGGGGACTGCAAGAGACCCAGTACTTC,CASSLRVGWGLQETQYF
NA,TRBJ2-3,TRBV4-3,16,NA,TGCGCCAGCAGCCAGGCAACGGGGTCGGGCCCAGATACGCAGTATTTT,CASSQATGSGPDTQYF
TRBD2,TRBJ2-2,TRBV6-5,15,NA,TGTGCCAGCAGTTACGCGGGAGGGGTCACCGGGGAGCTGTTTTTT,CASSYAGGVTGELFF
NA,TRBJ2-7,TRBV19,14,NA,TGTGCCAGTAGTATCCCAGGGGATTACTACGAGCAGTACTTC,CASSIPGDYYEQYF
NA,TRBJ2-7,TRBV2,11,NA,TGTGCCTGCCATTTGGGCTCCGAGCAGTACTTC,CACHLGSEQYF
TRBD2,TRBJ2-2,TRBV6-6,15,NA,TGTGCCAGCAGAACTAGGGGAGGGAGCGCCGGGGAGCTGTTTTTT,CASRTRGGSAGELFF
TRBD1,TRBJ2-6,TRBV5-5,16,NA,TGTGCCAGCAGCACGGGACAGGGGTCTGGGGCCAACGTCCTGACTTTC,CASSTGQGSGANVLTF
TRBD2,TRBJ2-1,TRBV11-2,16,NA,TGTGCCAGCAGCTTAGGCCGGGAGGCCGCCTACAATGAGCAGTTCTTC,CASSLGREAAYNEQFF
NA,TRBJ2-3,TRBV6-5,14,NA,TGTGCCAGCAGTGGCGGCTCGAGCACAGATACGCAGTATTTT,CASSGGSSTDTQYF
NA,TRBJ2-7,TRBV29-1,11,few,TGCAGCGTTGAGGAGGGCTACGAGCAGTACTTC,CSVEEGYEQYF
TRBD2,TRBJ2-1,TRBV27,16,NA,TGTGCCAGCAGGGCGGGGGGGCCAGTCTCCTACAATGAGCAGTTCTTC,CASRAGGPVSYNEQFF
TRBD1,TRBJ2-2,TRBV25-1,17,NA,TGTGCCAGCAGTGTGGTACGGGCAGGGGGAGAAACCGGGGAGCTGTTTTTT,CASSVVRAGGETGELFF
TRBD2,TRBJ2-3,TRBV28,15,NA,TGTGCCAGCAGTTTGCAGCGGGAGGGCACAGATACGCAGTATTTT,CASSLQREGTDTQYF
TRBD1,TRBJ1-4,TRBV4-3,19,NA,TGCGCCAGCAGCCAAGATCCATGGGACAGGGGGCTTATTAATGAAAAACTGTTTTTT,CASSQDPWDRGLINEKLFF
NA,TRBJ2-2,TRBV14,17,NA,TGTGCCAGCAACTTGGGGAACGGGGTCTCTAACACCGGGGAGCTGTTTTTT,CASNLGNGVSNTGELFF
TRBD2,TRBJ2-3,TRBV6-4,16,NA,TGTGCCAGCAGTGACTCAGGGGCTAGCGGGGCAGATACGCAGTATTTT,CASSDSGASGADTQYF
NA,TRBJ2-7,TRBV7-9,14,NA,TGTGCCAGCAGCTTAGGAGACAACAACTACGAGCAGTACTTC,CASSLGDNNYEQYF
NA,TRBJ2-7,TRBV7-6,14,NA,TGTGCCAGCAGCTTAGACCCAACAGGCTACGAGCAGTACTTC,CASSLDPTGYEQYF
TRBD1,TRBJ1-2,TRBV2,17,NA,TGTGCCAGCAGTTCCTCCCGACAGGGCCAAACGGTCTATGGCTACACCTTC,CASSSSRQGQTVYGYTF
TRBD2,TRBJ2-7,TRBV4-2,16,few,TGTGCCAGCAGCCAAGATATCGAGCGGGGGGTCTACGAGCAGTACTTC,CASSQDIERGVYEQYF
TRBD2,TRBJ2-1,TRBV6-4,13,NA,TGTGCCAGCAGTCGGACTAGCGAGAATGAGCAGTTCTTC,CASSRTSENEQFF
TRBD1,TRBJ1-4,TRBV18,15,few,TGTGCCAGCTCACGCCGGACAGGGAGGAGTGAAAAACTGTTTTTT,CASSRRTGRSEKLFF
NA,TRBJ2-7,TRBV7-6,15,NA,TGTGCCAGCAGCTTAGACCCAGGTGATCACTACGAGCAGTACTTC,CASSLDPGDHYEQYF
NA,TRBJ2-1,TRBV15,12,NA,TGTGCCACCAGCAGAGAGGGCTACGAGCAGTTCTTC,CATSREGYEQFF
NA,TRBJ1-1,TRBV7-2,16,NA,TGTGCCAGCAGTTTTACTCCAGGGATCCGATGGACTGAAGCTTTCTTT,CASSFTPGIRWTEAFF
NA,TRBJ2-1,TRBV21-1,17,NA,TGTGCCAGCACTGAATTGAGGGGGACAGGGTTCTACAATGAGCAGTTCTTC,CASTELRGTGFYNEQFF
NA,TRBJ1-2,TRBV7-9,13,NA,TGTGCCAGCAGCGCGACTCATCCGGGAGGCTACACCTTC,CASSATHPGGYTF
NA,TRBJ1-1,TRBV4-3,15,NA,TGCGCCAGCAGCCAAGGCTTCGACAGGAACACTGAAGCTTTCTTT,CASSQGFDRNTEAFF
NA,TRBJ2-7,TRBV7-2,13,NA,TGTGCCAGCAGCCTGGACAGCGATTACGAGCAGTACTTC,CASSLDSDYEQYF
NA,TRBJ1-1,TRBV5-8,14,NA,TGTGCCAGCAGCTTACGGACAGCCTCAATCGGAGCTTTCTTT,CASSLRTASIGAFF